This T cell receptor (beta chain) was found in a study of blood T cell repertoires in COVID-19. As for the study in general: COVID-19 samples, acute and convalescent, were from the United States, Italy and Spain. T cells, B-cell-depleted T cells, or PBMCs provided the cDNA or gDNA that served as material.

The CDR3 is 15 amino acids. The V end was cut by 4 bases, the J end by 0 bases, with 11 bases between. Only in-frame clones appear in the TCRdb table, and some are missing; sequencing was by immunoSEQ multiplex PCR. This table holds about 190,000 clones, around four fifths found once. This sequence joins TRBV23-1 and TRBJ2-3; D is undetermined. TRBV23-1 is recorded as an ORF, its role being uncertain. Sequenced input: peripheral blood. This TCR was recovered from a woman aged 80 or over with active or convalescent COVID-19. The CDR3 DNA follows: TGCGCCAGCAGTCGTCCCAGAAGAAGCACAGATACGCAGTATTTT. This gives the protein CASSRPRRSTDTQYF.